The next 26 T cell receptor beta chains were all read from a single sample in a study of T cell responses to AZD1222 COVID-19 vaccine. Here immunoSEQ multiplex PCR was the method, and the copy in TCRdb shows in-frame clones only, minus some. The data show fewer than 70,000 clones, with about 80% seen just once and about 3.5% held by the top ten. Material: peripheral blood, obtained 28 days after the second AZD1222 dose. The receptor set was obtained from an adult who received the AZD1222 COVID-19 vaccine.

This clone came up a few times. This chain connects TRBV28 to TRBJ2-1; maybe TRBD2 (6 bases). The CDR3 consists of 17 residues. The V and J ends lost 5 bases and 0 bases respectively, with 17 bases between them. Germline CDR1 is MDHEN and CDR2 is SYDVKM. CDR3 bases: TGTGCCAGCAGTAGACTGGTGCGGGGCAGCTCCTACAATGAGCAGTTCTTC. Translating gives CASSRLVRGSSYNEQFF.

This chain uses TRBV3-1 (or the pseudogene TRBV3-2) with TRBJ1-3; the D is unclear. CDR1 LGHDT and CDR2 YNNKEL come from the germline V gene (reference sequence). Deletions cut 0 bases from V and 9 bases from J, with 9 bases between. The CDR3 is made up of 13 amino acids. This chain's CDR3 is CASSQEGRGTIYF. Written as DNA, the CDR3 is TGTGCCAGCAGCCAAGAAGGGCGTGGCACCATATATTTT.

By sample fraction, this clone is large. This chain links TRBV28 with TRBJ1-5; D unclear. The germline V gene encodes CDR1 MDHEN and CDR2 SYDVKM. The CDR3 is made up of 14 amino acids. V gave up 3 bases and J gave up 4 bases, with 10 bases separating them. CDR3 bases: TGTGCCAGCAGTTTTGTGGGTTCGAATCAGCCCCAGCATTTT. Its protein is CASSFVGSNQPQHF.

The J gene is TRBJ2-7, the V gene TRBV28, with D possibly TRBD1 on 6 matching bases. This CDR3 is 13 amino acids long. V was shortened by 5 bases and J by 10 bases, with 18 bases between the two germline ends. Germline-derived CDR1 and CDR2 are MDHEN and SYDVKM. CDR3 residues: CASSTQGQGSQYF. Here the CDR3 DNA reads TGTGCCAGCAGTACACAGGGTCAGGGGAGTCAGTACTTC.

This clone was detected once. The J gene is TRBJ1-1, the V gene TRBV30; the D gene is possibly TRBD1 (6 bases). Germline-derived CDR1 and CDR2 are GTSNPN and SVGIG (reference sequence). The CDR3 runs 13 residues. V gave up 3 bases and J gave up 2 bases, with 10 bases separating them. CDR3 sequence reads: CAWSYRANTEAFF. As DNA, the CDR3 is TGTGCCTGGAGCTACAGGGCCAACACTGAAGCTTTCTTT.

The rearrangement links TRBV29-1 to TRBJ2-7; the match to TRBD2 covers 7 bases. The germline V gene encodes CDR1 SQVTM and CDR2 ANQGSEA. The ends lost 6 bases at V and 5 bases at J; junction bases unmatched: 16. The CDR3 is made up of 15 amino acids. The CDR3 bases are TGCAGCGTCGCCCGGCGGACTAGAGGGGAAGACGAGCAGTACTTC. Protein sequence: CSVARRTRGEDEQYF.

The V gene is TRBV4-1, the J gene TRBJ1-4; 7 positions match TRBD1. The germline gives CDR1 MGHRA, CDR2 YSYEKL. V shed 1 base, J shed 6 bases, and the junction held 8 bases outside the gene matches. The CDR3 contains 16 residues. CDR3 sequence: CASSQGLRGWDEKLFF. The CDR3 region has the DNA TGCGCCAGCAGCCAAGGGCTCAGGGGGTGGGATGAAAAACTGTTTTTT.

This clone was recorded once. This chain uses TRBV4-3 with TRBJ2-3; a weak D match, TRBD1 (5 bases). Per germline, CDR1 LGHNA and CDR2 YSLEER. V lost 0 bases to trimming and J lost 4 bases, with 8 bases between them. CDR3 size: 14 residues. CDR3 nucleotide sequence: TGCGCCAGCAGCCAAGAAGGGGTGGCAGATACGCAGTATTTT. Translating it yields CASSQEGVADTQYF.

This clone was detected once. The chain has TRBV5-6 and TRBJ1-1, with 7 bases aligning to TRBD1. The J segment lost 7 bases and the V segment lost 1 base, leaving 1 base of the junction unmatched. Germline-derived CDR1 and CDR2 are SGHDT and YYEEEE. The CDR3 is 12 residues long. The CDR3: CASSLRTGEAFF. The CDR3 DNA is TGTGCCAGCAGCTTGAGGACAGGTGAAGCTTTCTTT.

The J gene is TRBJ1-5, the V gene TRBV2, with D maybe TRBD1 (6 bases). The germline CDR1 and CDR2 sequences are SNHLY and FYNNEI. The V end lost 8 bases, the J end lost 5 bases, and 16 bases lay between the germline ends. The CDR3 is made up of 14 amino acids. This chain's CDR3 is CASAGQVTDQPQHF. The CDR3, as DNA: TGTGCCAGCGCGGGACAAGTCACTGATCAGCCCCAGCATTTT.

The chain joins TRBV19 to TRBJ2-5, with D possibly matching TRBD2 (6 bases). The CDR3 extends over 14 amino acids. Trimming pared 4 bases from V and 4 bases from J, leaving 13 bases between. Germline CDR1 reads LNHDA; CDR2 reads SQIVND (reference sequence). CDR3 DNA: TGTGCCAGTAGTACCCCGGGACTCTCAGAGACCCAGTACTTC. It encodes CASSTPGLSETQYF.

This clone was counted a few times. The chain uses TRBV14 and TRBJ1-6; perhaps TRBD1 as D (5 bases). V was trimmed by 4 bases and J by 7 bases, leaving 11 bases between them. The CDR3 is made up of 14 amino acids. Germline CDR1 and CDR2: SGHDN and FVKESK. The CDR3 region is CASSLGPSNSPLHF. DNA of the CDR3: TGTGCCAGCAGCCTGGGACCCTCCAATTCACCCCTCCACTTT.

V usage is TRBV28 and J usage is TRBJ2-3; D may be TRBD2 (5 bases). V lost 2 bases to trimming and J lost 0 bases, with 9 bases between them. This CDR3 region has 15 residues. Germline V lookup: CDR1 MDHEN, CDR2 SYDVKM. CDR3 in DNA: TGTGCCAGCAGTTTAGCTGGGAGAAGCACAGATACGCAGTATTTT. Its protein is CASSLAGRSTDTQYF. Drawing the rest from reference TRBV28 and TRBJ2-3, the complete variable domain is DVKVTQSSRYLVKRTGEKVFLECVQDMDHENMFWYRQDPGLGLRLIYFSYDVKMKEKGDIPEGYSVSREKKERFSLILESASTNQTSMYLCASSLAGRSTDTQYFGPGTRLTVL.

This chain joins TRBV11-1 and TRBJ1-6, with 7 positions matching TRBD1. Germline lookup yields CDR1 SGHAT and CDR2 FQDESV (reference sequence). The CDR3 is made up of 15 amino acids. Trimming removed 3 bases from V and 5 bases from J; junction bases left unmatched: 4. CDR3 sequence reads: CASSFRTGDNSPLHF. DNA for the CDR3: TGTGCCAGCAGCTTCCGGACAGGCGATAATTCACCCCTCCACTTT.

J is TRBJ1-5 and V is TRBV6-1; a weak D match, TRBD1 (5 bases). Trimming removed 0 bases at V and 5 bases at J, with 8 bases between. This CDR3 is 14 amino acids long. In germline, CDR1 is MNHNS, CDR2 SASEGT. In DNA form, the CDR3 reads TGTGCCAGCAGTGAAGCGGGGGGTGATCAGCCCCAGCATTTT. Translated: CASSEAGGDQPQHF.

This sequence joins TRBV4-2 and TRBJ2-3; D gene uncertain. The V gene's germline CDR1 is LGHNA and CDR2 YNFKEQ. Trimming took 2 bases from V and 0 from J, leaving 6 bases between them. This CDR3 contains 14 residues. The CDR3 DNA sequence: TGTGCCAGCAGCCAAATCACTAGCACAGATACGCAGTATTTT. This gives the protein CASSQITSTDTQYF.

This clone was seen only once. The rearrangement links TRBV11-2 to TRBJ2-7; 8 nucleotides agree with TRBD1. CDR3 length: 12 amino acids. Trimming removed 5 bases from V and 4 bases from J; junction bases left unmatched: 1. Germline CDR1 and CDR2: SGHAT and FQNNGV. CDR3 sequence (DNA): TGTGCCAGCAGCCGGGACAGGTACGAGCAGTACTTC. Translated, it gives CASSRDRYEQYF. The complete variable domain, with remaining parts taken from reference TRBV11-2 and TRBJ2-7, reads EAGVAQSPRYKIIEKRQSVAFWCNPISGHATLYWYQQILGQGPKLLIQFQNNGVVDDSQLPKDRFSAERLKGVDSTLKIQPAKLEDSAVYLCASSRDRYEQYFGPGTRLTVT.

V and J are TRBV7-9 and TRBJ1-2; perhaps TRBD1 as D (5 bases). The length of the CDR3 is 16 residues. Germline CDR1 is SEHNR and CDR2 is FQNEAQ (reference sequence). V was shortened by 1 base and J by 10 bases, with 22 bases between the two germline ends. The CDR3 coding sequence is TGTGCCAGCAGCTTAGAGTATGGGACGGGTTTATCCCCCTACACCTTC. Translating it yields CASSLEYGTGLSPYTF.

This clone was recorded a few times. The chain is built from TRBV5-4 and TRBJ1-5, with 7 bases fitting TRBD1. J lost 3 bases, V lost 4 bases, and 7 bases had no gene match. Looked up from germline, CDR1 is SGHNT and CDR2 is YYREEE (reference sequence). The CDR3 runs to 15 residues. Here the CDR3 reads CASSIGGQTNQPQHF. DNA for the CDR3: TGTGCCAGCAGCATAGGGGGACAGACCAATCAGCCCCAGCATTTT.

This chain uses TRBV12-3 or TRBV12-4 with TRBJ2-2; D is ambiguous. V lost 6 bases, J lost 4 bases, and 6 bases lay in between. The CDR3 consists of 12 residues. The CDR3 loop reads CASRMSTGELFF. The CDR3 nucleotides are TGTGCCAGCAGGATGAGCACCGGGGAGCTGTTTTTT.

CDR3 region: CASTYQAANEKLFF. The CDR3 DNA reads TGTGCCAGCACCTATCAGGCGGCTAATGAAAAACTGTTTTTT. The rearrangement uses TRBV6-5 and TRBJ1-4; D not certain. Between the trimmed V and J ends, which lost 7 bases and 3 bases, there was a span of 12 bases. The germline V gene encodes CDR1 MNHEY and CDR2 SVGAGI. CDR3 length: 14 residues.

CDR3 sequence (DNA): TGTGCCAGTACGGGACAGGGAGGCAATCAGCCCCAGCATTTT. Encoded protein: CASTGQGGNQPQHF. This chain links TRBV19 with TRBJ1-5; 9 bases fit TRBD1. The CDR3 spans 14 residues. Germline loops: CDR1 LNHDA, CDR2 SQIVND (reference sequence). The trim removed 7 bases at V and 2 bases at J, leaving 3 bases unmatched.

This clone was seen a single time. This chain links TRBV12-3 or TRBV12-4 with TRBJ1-2, with 9 bases fitting TRBD1. The V segment lost 4 bases and the J segment 5 bases; nucleotides outside the gene matches: 2. The length of the CDR3 is 13 residues. The CDR3 loop is CASSSGQGYGYTF. In nucleotides, the CDR3 is TGTGCCAGCAGTTCGGGACAGGGATATGGCTACACCTTC.

This rearrangement joins TRBV19 to TRBJ1-5; no firm D call. Trimming cost V 1 base and J 1 base, with 5 bases left between them. This CDR3 region has 14 residues. CDR1 and CDR2 from the germline V gene are LNHDA and SQIVND (reference sequence). In DNA form, the CDR3 reads TGTGCCAGTAGTATAGCAGCGAGCAATCAGCCCCAGCATTTT. As protein: CASSIAASNQPQHF.

The chain recombines TRBV18 with TRBJ1-2; D possibly corresponds to TRBD1 (5 bases). CDR1 KGHSH and CDR2 LQKENI come from the germline V gene. The CDR3 has 13 residues. Trimming took 3 bases from V and 6 from J, leaving 11 bases between them. CDR3 sequence: CASSPSQEDGYTF. CDR3 DNA: TGTGCCAGCTCACCTTCACAGGAAGATGGCTACACCTTC.

This clone has a single count. This chain links TRBV10-2 with TRBJ2-7, with TRBD1 matching 7 bases. The CDR3 is 16 amino acids. The V segment lost 5 bases and the J segment 0 bases; nucleotides outside the gene matches: 10. Germline V CDR1 and CDR2: WSHSY, SAAADI. The DNA for the CDR3 is TGCGCCAGCAGTTCCGGGACAGAGACCCTCTCCTACGAGCAGTACTTC. It encodes CASSSGTETLSYEQYF.